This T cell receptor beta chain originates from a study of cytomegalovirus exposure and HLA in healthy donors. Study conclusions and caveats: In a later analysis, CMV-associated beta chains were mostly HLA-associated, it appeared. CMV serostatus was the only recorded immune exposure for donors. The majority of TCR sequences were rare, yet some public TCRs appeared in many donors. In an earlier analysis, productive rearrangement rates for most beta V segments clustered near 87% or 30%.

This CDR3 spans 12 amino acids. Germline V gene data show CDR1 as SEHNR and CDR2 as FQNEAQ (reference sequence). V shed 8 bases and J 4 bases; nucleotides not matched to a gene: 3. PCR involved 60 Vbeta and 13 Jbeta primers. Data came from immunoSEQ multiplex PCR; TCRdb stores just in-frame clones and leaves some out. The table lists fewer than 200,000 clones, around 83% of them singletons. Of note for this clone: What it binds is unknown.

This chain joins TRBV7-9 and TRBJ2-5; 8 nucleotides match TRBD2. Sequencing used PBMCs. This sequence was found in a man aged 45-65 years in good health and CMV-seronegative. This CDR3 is CASRGGRETQYF. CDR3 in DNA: TGTGCCAGCCGGGGGGGAAGAGAGACCCAGTACTTC.